This T cell receptor (beta chain) was identified in a study of a mutant IDH1 vaccine in newly diagnosed glioma. At the level of the study: Males made up about 60% and females approximately 40% of treated patients, whose mean age was 40.4 years. Study-wide points: Vaccine-induced immune responses were detected in approximately 93% of patients.

The CDR3 sequence is 16 residues long. V was shortened by 4 bases and J by 1 base, with 16 bases between the two germline ends. In germline, CDR1 is SGHTS, CDR2 YDEGEE. Time point: week 23, last vaccination. Vaccination comprised doses that each held 300 ug of mutant IDH1 20-mer peptide, plus topical imiquimod. The repertoire was sequenced with immunoSEQ multiplex PCR; TCRdb's copy has only in-frame clones and lacks some. The sample contains approximately 41,000 clones, roughly four fifths of which appear only once. To note about this clone: Antigen: not known.

The J gene is TRBJ2-3, the V gene TRBV5-8; D is ambiguous. The source was PBMCs, collected from a glioma patient whose treatment included an IDH1 peptide vaccine. The TCR sequence derives from a man aged 35 to 55 with glioma. The CDR3 loop is CASSVRLRYRTDTQYF. CDR3 in DNA: TGTGCCAGCAGCGTACGCCTCCGATACCGCACAGATACGCAGTATTTT.